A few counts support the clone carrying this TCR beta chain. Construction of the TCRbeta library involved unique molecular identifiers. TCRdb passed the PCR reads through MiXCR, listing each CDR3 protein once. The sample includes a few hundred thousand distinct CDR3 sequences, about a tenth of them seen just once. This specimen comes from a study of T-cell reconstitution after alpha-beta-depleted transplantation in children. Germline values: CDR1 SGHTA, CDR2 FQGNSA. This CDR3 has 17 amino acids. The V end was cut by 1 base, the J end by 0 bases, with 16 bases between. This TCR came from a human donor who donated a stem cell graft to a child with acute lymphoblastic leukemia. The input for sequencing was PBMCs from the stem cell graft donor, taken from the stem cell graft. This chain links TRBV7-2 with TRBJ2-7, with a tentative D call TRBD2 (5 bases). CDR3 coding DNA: TGTGCCAGCAGCTTAGTGGCTAGCTCCCAGAGCTCCTACGAGCAGTACTTC. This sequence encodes CASSLVASSQSSYEQYF.